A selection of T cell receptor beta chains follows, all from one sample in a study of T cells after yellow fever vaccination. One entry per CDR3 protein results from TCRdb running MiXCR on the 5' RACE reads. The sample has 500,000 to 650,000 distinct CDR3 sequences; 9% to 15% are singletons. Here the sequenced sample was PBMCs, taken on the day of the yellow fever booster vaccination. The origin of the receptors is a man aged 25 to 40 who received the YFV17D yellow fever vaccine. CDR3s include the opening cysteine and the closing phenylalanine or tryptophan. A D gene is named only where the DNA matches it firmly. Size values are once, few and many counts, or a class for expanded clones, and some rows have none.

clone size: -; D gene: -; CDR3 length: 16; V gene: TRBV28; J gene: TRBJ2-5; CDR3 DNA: TGTGCCAGCAGTTTTCCCGGGCAGGGCAGTTTGGAGACCCAGTACTTC; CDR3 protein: CASSFPGQGSLETQYF
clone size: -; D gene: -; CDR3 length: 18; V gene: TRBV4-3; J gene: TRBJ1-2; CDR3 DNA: TGCGCCAGCAGCCAAGATCTTGGCCGGACCCTAAAGTACTATGGCTACACCTTC; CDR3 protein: CASSQDLGRTLKYYGYTF
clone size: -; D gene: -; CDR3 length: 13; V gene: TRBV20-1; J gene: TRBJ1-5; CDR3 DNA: TGCAGTGCTAGGGGAATCAGAGATCAGCCCCAGCATTTT; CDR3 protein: CSARGIRDQPQHF
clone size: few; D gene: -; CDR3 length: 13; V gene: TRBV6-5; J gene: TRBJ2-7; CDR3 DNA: TGTGCCAGCAGCCCAACCTGGGTCTCCGAGCAGTACTTC; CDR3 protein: CASSPTWVSEQYF
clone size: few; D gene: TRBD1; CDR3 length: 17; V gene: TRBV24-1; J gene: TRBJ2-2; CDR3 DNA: TGTGCCACCAGTGATACGACAGGGAGAAAGAACACCGGGGAGCTGTTTTTT; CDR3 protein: CATSDTTGRKNTGELFF
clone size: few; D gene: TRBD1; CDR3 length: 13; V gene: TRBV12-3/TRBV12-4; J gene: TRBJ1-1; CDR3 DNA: TGTGCCAGCCTCCCTGGGGGACAGCTAGAAGCTTTCTTT; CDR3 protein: CASLPGGQLEAFF
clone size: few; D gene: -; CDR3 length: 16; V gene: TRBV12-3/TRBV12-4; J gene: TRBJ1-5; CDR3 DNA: TGTGCCAGCAGTTCCACCGACGGATTGCGGAATCAGCCCCAGCATTTT; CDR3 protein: CASSSTDGLRNQPQHF
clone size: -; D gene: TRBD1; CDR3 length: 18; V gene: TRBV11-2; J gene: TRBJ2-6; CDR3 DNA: TGTGCCAGCAGCATAAGACAGGGGGGGTTCGCTGGGGCCAACGTCCTGACTTTC; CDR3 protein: CASSIRQGGFAGANVLTF
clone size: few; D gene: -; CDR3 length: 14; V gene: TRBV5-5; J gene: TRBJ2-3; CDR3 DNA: TGTGCCAGCAGCTCCGGGGCCGCCACAGATACGCAGTATTTT; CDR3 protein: CASSSGAATDTQYF
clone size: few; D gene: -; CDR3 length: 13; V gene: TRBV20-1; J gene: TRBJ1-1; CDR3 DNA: TGCAGTGCTAGGGGACCGACGAACACTGAAGCTTTCTTT; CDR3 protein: CSARGPTNTEAFF
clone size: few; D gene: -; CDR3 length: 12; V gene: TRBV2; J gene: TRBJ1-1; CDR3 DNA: TGTGCCAGCAGTGACAGGGAGGGGGGAGCTTTCTTT; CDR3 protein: CASSDREGGAFF
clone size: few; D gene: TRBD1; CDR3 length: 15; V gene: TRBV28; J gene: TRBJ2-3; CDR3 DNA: TGTGCCAGCAGGAGACAGGGGATCAGCACAGATACGCAGTATTTT; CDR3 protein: CASRRQGISTDTQYF
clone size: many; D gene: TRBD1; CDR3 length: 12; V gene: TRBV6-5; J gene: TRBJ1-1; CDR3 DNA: TGTGCCAGCAGTTTGGGACAGGGGAAAGCTTTCTTT; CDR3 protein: CASSLGQGKAFF
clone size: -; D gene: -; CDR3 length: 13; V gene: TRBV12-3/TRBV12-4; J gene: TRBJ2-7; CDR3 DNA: TGTGCCAGCAGTTTACGGGCGGGGTACGAGCAGTACTTC; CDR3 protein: CASSLRAGYEQYF
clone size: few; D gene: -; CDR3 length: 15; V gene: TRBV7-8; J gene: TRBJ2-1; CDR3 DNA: TGTGCCAGCAGTTCTATTTCTTCCCCCTACAATGAGCAGTTCTTC; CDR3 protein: CASSSISSPYNEQFF
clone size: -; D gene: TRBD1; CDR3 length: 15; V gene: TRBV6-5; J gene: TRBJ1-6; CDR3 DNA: TGTGCCAGCAGTTACTCGGGGACAGGAGATTCACCCCTCCACTTT; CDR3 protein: CASSYSGTGDSPLHF
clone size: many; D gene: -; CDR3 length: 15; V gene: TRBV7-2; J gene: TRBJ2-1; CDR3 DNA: TGTGCCAGCAGCTCTAGGGACATCCGCTACAATGAGCAGTTCTTC; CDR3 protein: CASSSRDIRYNEQFF
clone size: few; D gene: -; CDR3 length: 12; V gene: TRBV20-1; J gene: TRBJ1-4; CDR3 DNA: TGCAGTGCTAGACCCTTAAATGAAAAACTGTTTTTT; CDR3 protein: CSARPLNEKLFF
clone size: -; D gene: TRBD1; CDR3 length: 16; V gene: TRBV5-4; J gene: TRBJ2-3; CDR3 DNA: TGTGCCAGCAGCCTGACCGGGACAGGGCGGGGGAATACGCAGTATTTT; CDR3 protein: CASSLTGTGRGNTQYF
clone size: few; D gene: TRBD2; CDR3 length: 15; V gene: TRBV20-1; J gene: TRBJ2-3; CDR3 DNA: TGCAGTGCTAGAGATAGCGGGGTGGGCACAGATACGCAGTATTTT; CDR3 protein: CSARDSGVGTDTQYF
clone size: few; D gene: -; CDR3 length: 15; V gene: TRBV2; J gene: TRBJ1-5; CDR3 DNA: TGTGCCAGCAGTGATGTCCGGGAAGGTCAGCAGCCCCAGCATTTT; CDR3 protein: CASSDVREGQQPQHF
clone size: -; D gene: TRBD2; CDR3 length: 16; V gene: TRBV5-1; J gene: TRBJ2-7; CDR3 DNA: TGCGCCAGCAGCTTGGAGTCTAGCGGGGGATCCTACGAGCAGTACTTC; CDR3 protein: CASSLESSGGSYEQYF
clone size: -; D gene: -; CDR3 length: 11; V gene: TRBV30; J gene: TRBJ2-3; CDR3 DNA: TGTGCCTGGAGTGCCCGAGATACGCAGTATTTT; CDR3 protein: CAWSARDTQYF